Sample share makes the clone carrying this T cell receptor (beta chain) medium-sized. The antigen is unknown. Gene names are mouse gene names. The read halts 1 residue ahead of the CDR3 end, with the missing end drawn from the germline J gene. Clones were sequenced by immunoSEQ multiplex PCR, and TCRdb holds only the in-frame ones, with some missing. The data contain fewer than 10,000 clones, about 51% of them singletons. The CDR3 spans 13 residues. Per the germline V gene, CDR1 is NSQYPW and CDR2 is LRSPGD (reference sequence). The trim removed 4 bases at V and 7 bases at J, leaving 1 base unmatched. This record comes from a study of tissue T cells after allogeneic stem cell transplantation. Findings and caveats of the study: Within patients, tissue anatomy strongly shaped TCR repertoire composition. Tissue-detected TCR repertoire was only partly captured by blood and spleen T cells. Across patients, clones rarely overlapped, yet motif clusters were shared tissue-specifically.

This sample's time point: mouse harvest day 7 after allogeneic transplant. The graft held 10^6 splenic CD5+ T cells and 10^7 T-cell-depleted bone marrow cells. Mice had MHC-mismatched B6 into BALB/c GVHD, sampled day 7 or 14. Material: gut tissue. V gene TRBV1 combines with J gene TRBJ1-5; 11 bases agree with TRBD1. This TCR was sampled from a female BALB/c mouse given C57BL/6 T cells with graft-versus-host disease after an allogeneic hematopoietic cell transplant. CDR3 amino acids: CTCSEGQGAAPLF. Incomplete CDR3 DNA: TGCACCTGCAGTGAGGGACAGGGGGCAGCTCCGCTT.